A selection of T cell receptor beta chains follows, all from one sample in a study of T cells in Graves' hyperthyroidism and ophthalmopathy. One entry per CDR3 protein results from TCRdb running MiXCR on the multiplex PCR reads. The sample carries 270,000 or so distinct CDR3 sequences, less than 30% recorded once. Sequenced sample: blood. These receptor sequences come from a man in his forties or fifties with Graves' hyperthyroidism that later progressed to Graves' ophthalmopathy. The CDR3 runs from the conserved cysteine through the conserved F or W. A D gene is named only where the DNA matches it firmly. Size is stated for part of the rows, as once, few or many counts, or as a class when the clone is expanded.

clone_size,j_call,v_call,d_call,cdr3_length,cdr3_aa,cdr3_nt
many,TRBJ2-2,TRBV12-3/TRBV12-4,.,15,CASSFQFGGTGELFF,TGTGCCAGCAGTTTTCAGTTCGGGGGCACCGGGGAGCTGTTTTTT
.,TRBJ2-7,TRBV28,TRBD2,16,CASSSAGTSGIYEQYF,TGTGCCAGCAGTTCCGCCGGGACTAGCGGGATATACGAGCAGTACTTC
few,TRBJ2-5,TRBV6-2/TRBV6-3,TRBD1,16,CASSYSWDRGRETQYF,TGTGCCAGCAGTTACTCCTGGGACAGGGGGCGAGAGACCCAGTACTTC
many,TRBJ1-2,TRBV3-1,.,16,CASSQDYQDRFYGYTF,TGTGCCAGCAGCCAAGATTACCAAGATCGCTTCTATGGCTACACCTTC
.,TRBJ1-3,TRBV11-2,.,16,CASSARSESSGNTIYF,TGTGCCAGTTCCGCCCGCAGCGAGAGCTCTGGAAACACCATATATTTT
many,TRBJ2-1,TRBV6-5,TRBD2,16,CASSRLAGVTYNEQFF,TGTGCCAGCAGTCGACTAGCGGGAGTGACCTACAATGAGCAGTTCTTC
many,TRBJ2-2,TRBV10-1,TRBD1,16,CASSESGTDNTGELLF,TGCGCCAGCAGTGAGTCCGGGACAGATAACACCGGGGAGCTGCTTTTT
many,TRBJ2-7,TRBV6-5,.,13,CASSYAGSYEQYF,TGTGCCAGCAGTTACGCGGGCTCCTACGAGCAGTACTTC
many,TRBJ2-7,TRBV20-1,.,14,CSARTPTATYEQYF,TGCAGTGCTAGAACGCCGACGGCCACCTACGAGCAGTACTTC
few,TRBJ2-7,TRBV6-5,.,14,CASSYAGRSYEQYF,TGTGCCAGCAGTTACGCAGGGCGCTCCTACGAGCAGTACTTC
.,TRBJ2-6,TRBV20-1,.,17,CSARSRAHPSGANVLTF,TGCAGTGCTAGATCCCGGGCTCACCCTTCTGGGGCCAACGTCCTGACTTTC
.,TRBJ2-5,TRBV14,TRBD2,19,CASSQDAVDRLAPQETQYF,TGTGCCAGCAGCCAAGATGCGGTCGACCGACTAGCGCCCCAAGAGACCCAGTACTTC
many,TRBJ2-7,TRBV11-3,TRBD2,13,CASRPSGRDEQYF,TGTGCCAGCAGGCCTAGCGGGAGAGACGAGCAGTACTTC
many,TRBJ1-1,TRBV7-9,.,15,CASTQAVGMNTEAFF,TGTGCCAGCACCCAAGCGGTTGGAATGAACACTGAAGCTTTCTTT
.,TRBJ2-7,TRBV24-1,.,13,CATSDRATGEQYF,TGTGCCACCAGTGATCGGGCGACAGGCGAGCAGTACTTC
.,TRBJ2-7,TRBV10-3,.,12,CATSDFKGVQYF,TGTGCCACCAGTGATTTCAAGGGTGTTCAGTACTTC
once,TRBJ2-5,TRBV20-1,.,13,CSARAGDAKTQYF,TGCAGTGCTAGAGCAGGGGACGCAAAGACCCAGTACTTC
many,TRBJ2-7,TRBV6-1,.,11,CASSEGYEQYF,TGTGCCAGCAGTGAAGGCTACGAGCAGTACTTC
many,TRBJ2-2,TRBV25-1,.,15,CASSDADSITGELFF,TGTGCCAGCAGTGACGCGGACAGCATTACCGGGGAGCTGTTTTTT
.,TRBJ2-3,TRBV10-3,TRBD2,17,CAISSGLAGGITDTQYF,TGTGCCATCAGTTCGGGACTAGCGGGAGGGATCACAGATACGCAGTATTTT
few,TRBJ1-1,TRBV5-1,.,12,CASRRTDGEAFF,TGCGCCAGCAGGAGGACGGACGGTGAAGCTTTCTTT
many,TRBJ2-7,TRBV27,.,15,CASSLGFSTNYEQYF,TGTGCCAGCAGTTTGGGATTTTCTACAAACTACGAGCAGTACTTC